The present TCR beta chain was sequenced within a study of T cell responses to AZD1222 COVID-19 vaccine (dated by TCRdb to the early 2020s). Background for the entire study: TCR sequencing was performed for fewer than 250 trial participants, of whom around 210 were given two doses of AZD1222 and some 26 were given two doses of MenACWY control vaccine. Trial participants were enrolled by age into subgroups of 18-55, 56-69 and 70-plus years, and roughly 150, 30 and 60 TCR-sequenced participants, respectively, were included in these subgroups. What the work shows at the level of the full study, not this receptor alone: Conclusions about previously exposed vaccinees are limited, since just a handful of AZD1222 recipients were seropositive for SARS-CoV-2 at baseline. CD4 TCRs associated with the vaccine covered the entire spike protein, and the dominant responses were in regions 160-218 and 743-854. Because no day 14 peak-response samples were available, repertoires were characterized only after the peak T cell response. Participants were mostly white British, with more females than males. The authors suggested clonal diversity may have been underestimated. After two AZD1222 doses, both the breadth and the depth of spike-specific TCRs were significantly higher than at day 0 and than in MenACWY recipients. Nearly half of unique spike-specific TCRs reportedly recognized epitopes outside regions mutated in the B.1.351 and B.1.1.7 variants. In the small 56-69-year group, the increase in depth fell short of significance, most likely because of low power.

Sequences SGHRS (CDR1) and YFSETQ (CDR2) are obtained from the germline V gene. The CDR3, from cysteine to phenylalanine, totals 11 residues. Only the CDR3 portion is preserved as DNA: 33 bases, with reading frame beginning at the first base. Trimming removed 2 bases from V and 5 bases from J, leaving 4 bases between the germline ends. This clone was observed a single time. Its recognized antigen is unknown. Base quality data are lacking; no much larger clone is found one base away. The CDR3 regions of human TCRbeta chains were subjected to immunosequencing. The published analysis was carried out like this. Repertoire TCRs were matched against a reference library of SARS-CoV-2-specific TCRs generated with the MIRA antigen-specificity platform. Breadth meant the fraction of unique TCRs that were SARS-CoV-2-associated, whereas depth meant the fraction of total T cells that were SARS-CoV-2-associated. Using the MIRA data, each spike-specific TCR was mapped to the spike region that the TCR reacts to and placed in a CD4 or CD8 class. Log10-transformed breadth and depth values were compared by one-way ANOVA with Sidak's multiple comparisons tests. TCRdb took this table from immuneACCESS and kept in-frame rearrangements with V and J called. Such tables lack part of the clones; where checked against another copy, unresolved V genes explain under half of the gap, and the rest is unexplained. V, J and clone size are those of that table, while D and trimming were read from the DNA. The sample table shows 86,000 or so clones, and roughly 86% are seen once. The ten largest clones capture about 6% of the sample.

According to the study, the label for this sample's time point signals: about 28 days (+/-7) after the second vaccine dose. AZD1222 recipients with second doses at about 4 weeks or about 12 weeks were pooled, because spike-specific TCR depth and breadth did not differ between schedules. The vaccinee samples were drawn from two UK trials, COV001 and COV002, one of which was a single-blind randomized controlled phase 2/3 trial testing AZD1222 (ChAdOx1 nCoV-19) in healthy adults. Trial participant PBMC samples were collected at day 0 and day 28 after the second dose for TCRbeta chain sequencing. The input for sequencing was peripheral blood, taken 28 days after the second AZD1222 dose. This receptor was identified in an adult who received the AZD1222 COVID-19 vaccine. This receptor chain uses TRBV5-1 and TRBJ2-5, with the D gene not clear enough to name. The CDR3 protein sequence reads: CASSFEETQYF. The nucleotide sequence is given as TGCGCCAGCAGCTTTGAGGAGACCCAGTACTTC.